This T cell receptor (beta chain) was sequenced for a study of Ad26.COV2.S vaccination and SARS-CoV-2 variants. The protocol was immunoSEQ multiplex PCR, while the TCRdb copy is restricted to in-frame clones and leaves out a portion. The sample includes roughly 100,000 clones, roughly 75% of them seen just once. Findings and limits, study-wide: Quantification of TCR breadth and depth may have yielded underestimates of total T cell responses. A substantial breadth of spike-specific CD8+ and CD4+ T cell responses after vaccination has been reported. Vaccine recipients showed a spike-specific TCR breadth that was higher than in placebo recipients. Recipients of vaccine and of placebo showed similar breadth of their non-spike TCR repertoires.

Worth noting for this clone: Its antigen remains unknown.

V lost 7 bases to trimming and J lost 5 bases, with 14 bases between them. Germline V gene lookup returns CDR1 LGHDT and CDR2 YNNKEL (reference sequence). The CDR3 runs to 13 residues. The material sequenced was peripheral blood, taken after recovery from COVID-19. The sequence was obtained from a human donor who had recovered from COVID-19. This chain joins TRBV3-1 (or the pseudogene TRBV3-2) and TRBJ2-5, with a weak D call TRBD2 (5 bases). The CDR3: CASNPTGSETQYF. CDR3 in DNA: TGTGCCAGCAACCCAACGGGGTCCGAGACCCAGTACTTC.